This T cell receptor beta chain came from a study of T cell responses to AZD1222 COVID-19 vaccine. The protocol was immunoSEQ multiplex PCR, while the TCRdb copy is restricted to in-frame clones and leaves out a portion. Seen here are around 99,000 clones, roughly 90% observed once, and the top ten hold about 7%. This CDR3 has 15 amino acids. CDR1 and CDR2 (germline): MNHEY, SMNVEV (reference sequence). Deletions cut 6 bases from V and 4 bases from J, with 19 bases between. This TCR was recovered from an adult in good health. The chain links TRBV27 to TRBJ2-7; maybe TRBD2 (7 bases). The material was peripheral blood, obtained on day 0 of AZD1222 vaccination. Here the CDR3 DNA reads TGTGCCAGCAGCGAGGGGGGGGGCTATAGGTACGAGCAGTACTTC. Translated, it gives CASSEGGGYRYEQYF.